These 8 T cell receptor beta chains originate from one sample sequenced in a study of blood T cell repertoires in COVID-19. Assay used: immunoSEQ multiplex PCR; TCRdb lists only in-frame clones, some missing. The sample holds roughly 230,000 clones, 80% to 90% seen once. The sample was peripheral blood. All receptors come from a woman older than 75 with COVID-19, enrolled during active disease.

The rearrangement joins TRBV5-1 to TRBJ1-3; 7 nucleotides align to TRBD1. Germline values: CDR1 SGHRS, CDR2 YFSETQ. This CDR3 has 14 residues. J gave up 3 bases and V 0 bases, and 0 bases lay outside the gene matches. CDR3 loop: CASSLDRGGNTIYF. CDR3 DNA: TGCGCCAGCAGCTTGGACAGGGGTGGAAACACCATATATTTT.

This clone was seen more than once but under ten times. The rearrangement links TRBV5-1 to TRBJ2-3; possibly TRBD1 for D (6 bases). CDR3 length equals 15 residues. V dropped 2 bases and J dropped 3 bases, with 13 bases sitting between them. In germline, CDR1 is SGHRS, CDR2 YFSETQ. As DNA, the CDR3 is TGCGCCAGCAGCTTTCAGGGGATAGGGACAGATACGCAGTATTTT. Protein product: CASSFQGIGTDTQYF.

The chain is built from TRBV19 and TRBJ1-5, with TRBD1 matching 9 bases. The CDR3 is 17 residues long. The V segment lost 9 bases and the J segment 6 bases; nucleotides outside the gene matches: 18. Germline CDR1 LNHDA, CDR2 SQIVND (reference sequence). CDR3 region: CASAQGARSLTGQPQHF. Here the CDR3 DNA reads TGTGCCAGCGCACAGGGGGCGCGTTCGCTTACCGGTCAGCCCCAGCATTTT.

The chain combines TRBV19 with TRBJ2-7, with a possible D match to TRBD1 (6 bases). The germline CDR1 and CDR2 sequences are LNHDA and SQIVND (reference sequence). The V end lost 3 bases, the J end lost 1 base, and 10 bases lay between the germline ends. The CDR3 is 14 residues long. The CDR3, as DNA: TGTGCCAGTAGTATCGGGACACTTTCCTACGAGCAGTACTTC. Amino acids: CASSIGTLSYEQYF.

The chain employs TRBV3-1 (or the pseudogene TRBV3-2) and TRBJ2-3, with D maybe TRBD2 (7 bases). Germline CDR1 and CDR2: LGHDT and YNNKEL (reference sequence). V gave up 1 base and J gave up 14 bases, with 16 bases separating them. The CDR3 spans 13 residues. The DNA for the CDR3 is TGTGCCAGCAGCCAAGTCGGCGGGGGCCGTAGGTATTTT. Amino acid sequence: CASSQVGGGRRYF.

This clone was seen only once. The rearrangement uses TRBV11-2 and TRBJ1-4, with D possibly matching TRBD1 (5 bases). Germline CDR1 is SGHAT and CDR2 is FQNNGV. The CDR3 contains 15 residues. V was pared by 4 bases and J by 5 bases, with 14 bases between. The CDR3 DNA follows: TGTGCCAGCAGCTCAGGGCTTGGGGCAAATGAAAAACTGTTTTTT. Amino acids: CASSSGLGANEKLFF.

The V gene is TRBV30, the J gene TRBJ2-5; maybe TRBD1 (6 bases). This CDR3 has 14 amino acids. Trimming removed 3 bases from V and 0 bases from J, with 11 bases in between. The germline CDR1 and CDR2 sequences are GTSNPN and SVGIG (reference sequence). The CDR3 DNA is TGTGCCTGGAGCCCAGGGGCGTACCAAGAGACCCAGTACTTC. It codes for CAWSPGAYQETQYF.

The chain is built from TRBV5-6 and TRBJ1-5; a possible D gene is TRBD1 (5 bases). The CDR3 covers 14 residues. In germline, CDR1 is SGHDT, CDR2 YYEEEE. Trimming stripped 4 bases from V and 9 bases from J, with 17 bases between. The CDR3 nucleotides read TGTGCCAGCAGCCCCGGGACTGATGTTTGGCCCCAGCATTTT. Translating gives CASSPGTDVWPQHF.